This T cell receptor (beta chain) was found in a study of Ad26.COV2.S vaccination and SARS-CoV-2 variants. Study as a whole: Enrolled in COV1001, the donor was in the Ad26.COV2.S trial arm, which received the vaccine. Ad26.COV2.S was injected intramuscularly once or twice, 56 days apart.

Treatment in this sample: roughly 19 received Ad26.COV2.S at low or high dose, single or two shots; roughly five received placebo; per-sample allocation not given. Sampling was performed 63 days after the first vaccine or placebo injection. Its platform was an Ad26 vector, and its expressed antigen was Wuhan-strain SARS-CoV-2 spike. Notes on the study in general: Researchers cautioned that TCR breadth and depth analyses may have underestimated total T cell responses.

This CDR3 spans 13 amino acids. Between the trimmed V and J ends, which lost 3 bases and 3 bases, there was a span of 8 bases. Germline V gene data show CDR1 as SNHLY and CDR2 as FYNNEI. Here immunoSEQ multiplex PCR was the method, and the copy in TCRdb shows in-frame clones only, minus some. The data hold about 480,000 clones, with about 83% observed a single time. On this clone itself: Its specificity is not known.

Specimen: peripheral blood, collected in a trial of Ad26.COV2.S vaccine versus placebo. The clonotype was recovered from a person aged 18-65 years who received the Ad26.COV2.S COVID-19 vaccine or a placebo. The chain couples TRBV2 to TRBJ1-2; D is uncertain. This chain's CDR3 is CASSDSTHYGYTF. The CDR3, as DNA: TGTGCCAGCAGTGACTCGACTCACTATGGCTACACCTTC.